The 16 T cell receptor beta chains below come from one sample, sequenced in a study of T cell responses to AZD1222 COVID-19 vaccine. Data came from immunoSEQ multiplex PCR; TCRdb stores just in-frame clones and leaves some out. The sample lists 98,000 or so clones, less than 85% occurring once. The sample was peripheral blood, taken 28 days after the second AZD1222 dose. The origin of the receptors is an adult who received the AZD1222 COVID-19 vaccine.

The table lists this clone with a count of one. The rearrangement uses TRBV6-5 and TRBJ2-5; TRBD1 might be the D (5 bases). V was clipped by 6 bases and J by 2 bases, with 13 bases between them. Germline V gene data show CDR1 as MNHEY and CDR2 as SVGAGI. This CDR3 comprises 14 residues. This CDR3 is CASSVDRPQETQYF. The CDR3 coding sequence is TGTGCCAGCAGCGTTGACAGACCTCAAGAGACCCAGTACTTC.

V gene TRBV2 combines with J gene TRBJ1-3; TRBD1 might be the D (5 bases). This CDR3 is built from 14 residues. With 4 bases removed from V and 0 bases from J, the gap between germline ends came to 7 bases. Germline V CDR1 and CDR2: SNHLY, FYNNEI. CDR3 sequence reads: CASSGGLSGNTIYF. The CDR3 DNA reads TGTGCCAGCAGTGGGGGACTCTCTGGAAACACCATATATTTT.

The genes are TRBV2 and TRBJ1-2; tentatively, D is TRBD1 (5 bases). V was shortened by 6 bases and J by 1 base, with 12 bases between the two germline ends. The CDR3 loop spans 14 amino acids. Germline V CDR1 and CDR2: SNHLY, FYNNEI. The CDR3 nucleotides read TGTGCCAGCAGCTGGGACGGGAGTAACTATGGCTACACCTTC. As protein: CASSWDGSNYGYTF.

The chain carries TRBV19 and TRBJ1-1; no definite D call. Germline CDR1 reads LNHDA; CDR2 reads SQIVND (reference sequence). Trimming took off 9 bases at V and 1 base at J, with 6 bases between the two ends. This CDR3 region has 11 residues. CDR3 region: CASSQNTEAFF. The CDR3 region has the DNA TGTGCCAGCTCACAGAACACTGAAGCTTTCTTT.

This rearrangement joins TRBV5-1 to TRBJ2-1; 14 bases map to TRBD2. Looked up from germline, CDR1 is SGHRS and CDR2 is YFSETQ. CDR3 size: 16 residues. Trimming took 4 bases from V and 7 from J; bases not matched to a gene: 7. The CDR3 DNA reads as TGCGCCAGCAGCCTCACCGGGACTAGCGGGGGAAATGAGCAGTTCTTC. This sequence encodes CASSLTGTSGGNEQFF.

V and J are TRBV5-1 and TRBJ1-4, with D uncertain. Germline CDR1 is SGHRS and CDR2 is YFSETQ. The CDR3 runs to 14 residues. The V end was cut by 1 base, the J end by 8 bases, with 12 bases between. CDR3 DNA: TGCGCCAGCAGCTTGCGGTGGGGAGGGGAAAAACTGTTTTTT. Translating it yields CASSLRWGGEKLFF.

The J gene is TRBJ1-1, the V gene TRBV7-9; D might be TRBD1 (6 bases). The germline gives CDR1 SEHNR, CDR2 FQNEAQ (reference sequence). The CDR3 extends over 14 amino acids. V lost 6 bases, J lost 3 bases, and 14 bases lay in between. CDR3 nucleotides: TGTGCCAGCAGACTACAGGGTTTGGACACTGAAGCTTTCTTT. Protein product: CASRLQGLDTEAFF.

Here the CDR3 reads CASSEAWGHQPQHF. CDR3 coding DNA: TGTGCCAGCAGTGAAGCGTGGGGGCATCAGCCCCAGCATTTT. The V gene is TRBV6-1, the J gene TRBJ1-5; the D gene is possibly TRBD1 (6 bases). The ends were cut back, 0 bases at V and 5 bases at J, with 8 bases in the middle. The germline gives CDR1 MNHNS, CDR2 SASEGT. The CDR3 loop spans 14 amino acids.

The chain has TRBV11-2 and TRBJ2-7; TRBD1 agrees at 7 bases. The trim removed 1 base at V and 0 bases at J, leaving 6 bases unmatched. The CDR3 spans 16 residues. Germline values: CDR1 SGHAT, CDR2 FQNNGV. The CDR3 DNA sequence: TGTGCCAGCAGCTTAGCCACAGGGGCACTCTCCTACGAGCAGTACTTC. Translating it yields CASSLATGALSYEQYF.

The V call is TRBV18, the J call TRBJ1-4; the match to TRBD1 covers 7 bases. CDR1 and CDR2 from the germline V gene are KGHSH and LQKENI. V was clipped by 4 bases and J by 4 bases; unmatched bases: 6. The CDR3 is 15 residues long. CDR3 DNA sequence: TGTGCCAGCTCACAAACCGGGACAGATAATGAAAAACTGTTTTTT. Translating it yields CASSQTGTDNEKLFF.

J is TRBJ1-3 and V is TRBV7-9; D is perhaps TRBD1 (6 bases). Germline V lookup: CDR1 SEHNR, CDR2 FQNEAQ (reference sequence). This CDR3 has 14 residues. V was shortened by 5 bases and J by 3 bases, with 11 bases between the two germline ends. The CDR3 coding sequence is TGTGCCAGCAGCCACCAGGGGTATGGAAACACCATATATTTT. This gives the protein CASSHQGYGNTIYF.

The chain has TRBV5-1 and TRBJ1-2; 7 nucleotides match TRBD1. The CDR3 has 15 amino acids. V lost 0 bases and J lost 2; bases outside the gene matches: 4. Germline loops: CDR1 SGHRS, CDR2 YFSETQ. This chain's CDR3 is CASSLVTGENYGYTF. CDR3 DNA: TGCGCCAGCAGCTTGGTAACAGGGGAGAACTATGGCTACACCTTC.

This clone was recorded only once. The rearrangement links TRBV6-6 to TRBJ2-5; D gene ambiguous. The length of the CDR3 is 14 residues. From germline, CDR1 is MNHNY and CDR2 SVGAGI (reference sequence). V was clipped by 6 bases and J by 2 bases, with 13 bases between them. CDR3 region: CASRYTLGQETQYF. The CDR3, as DNA: TGTGCCAGCAGATATACCTTAGGGCAAGAGACCCAGTACTTC.

The rearrangement links TRBV19 to TRBJ2-1; 7 bases agree with TRBD2. There are 16 residues in the CDR3. Germline CDR1 LNHDA, CDR2 SQIVND (reference sequence). V gave up 0 bases and J gave up 9 bases; unmatched junction bases: 11. The CDR3 sequence: CASSIDRGLVFGEQFF. In DNA, the CDR3 is TGTGCCAGTAGTATAGATAGAGGACTAGTCTTCGGTGAGCAGTTCTTC.

The J gene is TRBJ1-2, the V gene TRBV27, with D tentatively TRBD1 (5 bases). Trimming took 0 bases from V and 4 from J, leaving 6 bases between them. The CDR3 has 13 residues. Germline V gene lookup returns CDR1 MNHEY and CDR2 SMNVEV (reference sequence). The CDR3 protein is CASSLSGTYGYTF. In DNA form, the CDR3 reads TGTGCCAGCAGTTTATCGGGGACCTATGGCTACACCTTC.

This sequence joins TRBV19 and TRBJ1-1, with 10 bases that match TRBD1. Looked up from germline, CDR1 is LNHDA and CDR2 is SQIVND (reference sequence). Trimming at V came to 4 bases and at J to 6 bases, leaving 8 bases not matched to a gene. CDR3 length equals 15 residues. The CDR3 DNA reads as TGTGCCAGTAGTACTGGGACAGGGGCGGCGTCTGAAGCTTTCTTT. Residues: CASSTGTGAASEAFF.